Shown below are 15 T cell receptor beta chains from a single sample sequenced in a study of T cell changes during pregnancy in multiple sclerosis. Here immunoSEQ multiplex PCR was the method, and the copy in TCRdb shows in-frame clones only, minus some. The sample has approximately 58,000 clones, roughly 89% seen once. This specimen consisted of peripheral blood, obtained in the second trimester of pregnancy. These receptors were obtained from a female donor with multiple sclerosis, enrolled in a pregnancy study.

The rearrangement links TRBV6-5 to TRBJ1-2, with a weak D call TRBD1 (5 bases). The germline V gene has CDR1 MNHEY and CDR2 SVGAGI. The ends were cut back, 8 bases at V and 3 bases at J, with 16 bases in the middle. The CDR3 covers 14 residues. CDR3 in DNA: TGTGCCAGCCTGGGAACAGGCCGGGACTATGGCTACACCTTC. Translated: CASLGTGRDYGYTF.

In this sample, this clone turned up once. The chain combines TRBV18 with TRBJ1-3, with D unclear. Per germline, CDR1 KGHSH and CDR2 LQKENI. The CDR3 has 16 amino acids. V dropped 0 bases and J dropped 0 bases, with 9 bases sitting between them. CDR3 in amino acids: CASSPPVGFSGNTIYF. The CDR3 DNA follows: TGTGCCAGCTCACCACCGGTCGGGTTCTCTGGAAACACCATATATTTT.

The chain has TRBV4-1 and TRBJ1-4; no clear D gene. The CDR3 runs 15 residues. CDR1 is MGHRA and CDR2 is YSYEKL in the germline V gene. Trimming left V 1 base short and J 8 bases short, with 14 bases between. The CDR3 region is CASSQAGLEIEKLFF. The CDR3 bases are TGCGCCAGCAGCCAAGCTGGGTTGGAGATAGAAAAACTGTTTTTT.

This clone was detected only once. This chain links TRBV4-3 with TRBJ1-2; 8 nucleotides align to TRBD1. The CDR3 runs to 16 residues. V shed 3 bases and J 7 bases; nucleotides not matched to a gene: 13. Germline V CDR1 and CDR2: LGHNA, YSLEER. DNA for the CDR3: TGCGCCAGCAGCCACCGGACAGGGTATGTAGTGCGTGGCTACACCTTC. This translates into CASSHRTGYVVRGYTF.

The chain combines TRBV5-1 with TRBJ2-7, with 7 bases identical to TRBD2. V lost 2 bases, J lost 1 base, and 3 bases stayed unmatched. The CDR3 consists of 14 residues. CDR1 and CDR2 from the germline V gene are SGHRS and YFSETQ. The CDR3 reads CASSFGTTSYEQYF. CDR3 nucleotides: TGCGCCAGCAGCTTCGGGACTACTTCCTACGAGCAGTACTTC.

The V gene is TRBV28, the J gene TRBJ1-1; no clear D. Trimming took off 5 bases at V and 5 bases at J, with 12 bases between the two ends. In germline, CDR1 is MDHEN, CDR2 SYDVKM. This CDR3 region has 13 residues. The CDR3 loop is CASSPHKRTEAFF. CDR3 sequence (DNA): TGTGCCAGCAGTCCACACAAACGAACTGAAGCTTTCTTT.

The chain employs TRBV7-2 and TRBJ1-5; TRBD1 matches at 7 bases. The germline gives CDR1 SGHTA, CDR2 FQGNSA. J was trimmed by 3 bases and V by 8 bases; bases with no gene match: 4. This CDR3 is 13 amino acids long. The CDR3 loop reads CASADRVNQPQHF. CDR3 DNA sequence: TGTGCCAGCGCCGACAGGGTCAATCAGCCCCAGCATTTT. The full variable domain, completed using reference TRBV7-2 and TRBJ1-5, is GAGVSQSPSNKVTEKGKDVELRCDPISGHTALYWYRQSLGQGLEFLIYFQGNSAPDKSGLPSDRFSAERTGGSVSTLTIQRTQQEDSAVYLCASADRVNQPQHFGDGTRLSIL.

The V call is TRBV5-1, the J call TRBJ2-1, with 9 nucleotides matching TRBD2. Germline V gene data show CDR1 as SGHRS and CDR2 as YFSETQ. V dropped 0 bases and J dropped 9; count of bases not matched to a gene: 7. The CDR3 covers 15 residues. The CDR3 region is CASSLAAAREGEQFF. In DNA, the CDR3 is TGCGCCAGCAGCTTGGCTGCGGCGCGGGAGGGTGAGCAGTTCTTC.

CDR3 in amino acids: CASSRAGLYNEQFF. CDR3 DNA sequence: TGCGCCAGCAGCCGCGCGGGTTTATACAATGAGCAGTTCTTC. This rearrangement joins TRBV4-3 to TRBJ2-1; perhaps TRBD2 as D (5 bases). The germline V gene has CDR1 LGHNA and CDR2 YSLEER. The CDR3 contains 14 residues. Trimming removed 4 bases from V and 4 bases from J, with 11 bases in between.

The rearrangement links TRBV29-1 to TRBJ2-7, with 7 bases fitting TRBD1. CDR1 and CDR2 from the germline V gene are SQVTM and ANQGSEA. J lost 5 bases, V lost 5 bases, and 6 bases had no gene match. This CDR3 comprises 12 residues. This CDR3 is CSVLGDSHEQYF. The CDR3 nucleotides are TGCAGCGTTTTAGGGGACAGCCACGAGCAGTACTTC.

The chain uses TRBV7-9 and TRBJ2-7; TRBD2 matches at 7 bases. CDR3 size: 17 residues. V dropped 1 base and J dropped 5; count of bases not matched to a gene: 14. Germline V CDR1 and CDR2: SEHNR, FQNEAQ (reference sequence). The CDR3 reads CASSLEFSRESVHEQYF. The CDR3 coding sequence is TGTGCCAGCAGCTTAGAGTTTTCGCGGGAGTCGGTCCACGAGCAGTACTTC.

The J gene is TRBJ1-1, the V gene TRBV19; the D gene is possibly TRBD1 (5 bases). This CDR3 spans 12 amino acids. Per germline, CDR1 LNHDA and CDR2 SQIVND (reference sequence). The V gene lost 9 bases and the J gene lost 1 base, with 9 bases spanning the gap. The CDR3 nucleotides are TGTGCCAGGCGTACAGGGAACACTGAAGCTTTCTTT. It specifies CARRTGNTEAFF. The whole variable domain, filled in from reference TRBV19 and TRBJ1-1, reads DGGITQSPKYLFRKEGQNVTLSCEQNLNHDAMYWYRQDPGQGLRLIYYSQIVNDFQKGDIAEGYSVSREKKESFPLTVTSAQKNPTAFYLCARRTGNTEAFFGQGTRLTVV.

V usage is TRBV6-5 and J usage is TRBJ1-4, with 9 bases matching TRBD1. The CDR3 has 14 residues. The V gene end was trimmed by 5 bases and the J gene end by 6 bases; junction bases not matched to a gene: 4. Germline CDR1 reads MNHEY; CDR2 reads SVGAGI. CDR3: CASSVTGGDEKLFF. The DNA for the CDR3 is TGTGCCAGCAGTGTGACAGGGGGGGATGAAAAACTGTTTTTT.

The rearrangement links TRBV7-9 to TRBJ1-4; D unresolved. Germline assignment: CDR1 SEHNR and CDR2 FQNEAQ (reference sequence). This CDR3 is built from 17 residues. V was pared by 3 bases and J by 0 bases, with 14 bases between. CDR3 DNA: TGTGCCAGCAGCTTCGGTGACCGGGAGGCAACTAATGAAAAACTGTTTTTT. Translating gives CASSFGDREATNEKLFF. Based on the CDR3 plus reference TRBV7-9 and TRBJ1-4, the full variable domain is DTGVSQNPRHKITKRGQNVTFRCDPISEHNRLYWYRQTLGQGPEFLTYFQNEAQLEKSRLLSDRFSAERPKGSFSTLEIQRTEQGDSAMYLCASSFGDREATNEKLFFGSGTQLSVL.

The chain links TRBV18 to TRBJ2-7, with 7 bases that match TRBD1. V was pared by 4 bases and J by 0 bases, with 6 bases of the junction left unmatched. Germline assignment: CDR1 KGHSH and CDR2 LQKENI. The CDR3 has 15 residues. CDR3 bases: TGTGCCAGCTCACGAGGGACAGAGAGCTCCTACGAGCAGTACTTC. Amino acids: CASSRGTESSYEQYF.